A selection of T cell receptor beta chains follows, all from one sample in a study of control samples from healthy donors and cancer patients. Repertoires were generated with immunoSEQ multiplex PCR, while TCRdb's copy carries only in-frame clones and drops some. The sample shows about 50,000 clones, roughly 92% of them seen only once. Sequencing was performed on PBMCs. These receptors were taken from a woman aged 45-60 years with head and neck cancer. CDR3s include the opening cysteine and the closing phenylalanine or tryptophan. A D gene is named only where the DNA matches it firmly. Size tells how often a clone was seen (once, few, many) or the class of an expanded clone, and some rows leave it out.

clone size	J gene	D gene	V gene	CDR3 protein	CDR3 DNA
NA	TRBJ2-3	TRBD2	TRBV5-1	CASSPPGLAGGGDTQYF	TGCGCCAGCAGCCCGCCGGGACTAGCGGGAGGGGGCGATACGCAGTATTTT
NA	TRBJ2-1	NA	TRBV5-1	CASSLAVRGNEQFF	TGCGCCAGCAGCTTGGCCGTCAGGGGAAATGAGCAGTTCTTC
NA	TRBJ2-1	TRBD2	TRBV10-3	CAISESSSGGYNEQFF	TGTGCCATCAGTGAGTCGAGTAGCGGGGGTTACAATGAGCAGTTCTTC
NA	TRBJ2-2	TRBD1	TRBV7-3	CASSLSQGAGELFF	TGTGCCAGCAGCTTATCACAGGGGGCCGGGGAGCTGTTTTTT
NA	TRBJ1-2	NA	TRBV4-2	CASSQEPGTNYGYTF	TGTGCCAGCAGCCAAGAGCCAGGGACTAACTATGGCTACACCTTC
once	TRBJ1-4	NA	TRBV11-2	CASSSLGGLGKELFF	TGTGCCAGCAGCTCATTGGGGGGGCTTGGGAAGGAACTGTTTTTT
NA	TRBJ2-1	NA	TRBV7-6	CASRPVQGLGEQFF	TGTGCCAGCCGACCCGTTCAGGGGCTTGGTGAGCAGTTCTTC
NA	TRBJ1-1	NA	TRBV3-1/TRBV3-2	CASSPGPGWVTEAFF	TGTGCCAGCAGCCCAGGGCCTGGGTGGGTCACTGAAGCTTTCTTT
NA	TRBJ2-3	NA	TRBV4-1	CASSPLGGGDRDTQYF	TGCGCCAGCAGCCCCTTGGGGGGCGGGGACAGAGATACGCAGTATTTT
NA	TRBJ2-1	NA	TRBV6-1	CASSERGQDEQFF	TGTGCCAGCAGTGAACGGGGACAAGACGAGCAGTTCTTC
NA	TRBJ1-1	NA	TRBV4-1	CASSQKQGMNTEAFF	TGCGCCAGCAGCCAAAAACAGGGCATGAACACTGAAGCTTTCTTT
NA	TRBJ1-1	TRBD1	TRBV7-9	CASSFRQGEAAFF	TGTGCCAGCAGCTTCCGACAGGGGGAGGCTGCTTTCTTT
NA	TRBJ2-7	NA	TRBV4-1	CASSQFTGTFTYEQYF	TGCGCCAGCAGCCAGTTTACAGGGACATTTACCTACGAGCAGTACTTC
NA	TRBJ2-1	NA	TRBV18	CASSPTVRDNEQFF	TGTGCCAGCTCACCCACCGTAAGAGACAATGAGCAGTTCTTC
NA	TRBJ1-4	NA	TRBV24-1	CATSREDEKLFF	TGTGCCACCAGCAGGGAGGATGAAAAACTGTTTTTT
NA	TRBJ1-2	NA	TRBV6-5	CASRSPEKSIYGYTF	TGTGCCAGCCGCAGTCCCGAAAAGAGTATCTATGGCTACACCTTC
NA	TRBJ1-4	NA	TRBV27	CASSSSRPNTTNEKLFF	TGTGCCAGCAGTTCCTCACGGCCCAATACAACTAATGAAAAACTGTTTTTT
NA	TRBJ2-2	NA	TRBV7-9	CASSLDGHSTGELFF	TGTGCCAGCAGCTTAGACGGGCACAGCACCGGGGAGCTGTTTTTT
NA	TRBJ2-5	TRBD2	TRBV24-1	CATAFGTSGIETQYF	TGTGCCACCGCGTTCGGGACTAGTGGGATAGAGACCCAGTACTTC
NA	TRBJ2-1	TRBD2	TRBV7-7	CASSLLSSGRANEQFF	TGTGCCAGCAGCTTATTATCAAGCGGGAGGGCCAATGAGCAGTTCTTC
NA	TRBJ1-3	NA	TRBV30	CAWGKGSRNTIYF	TGTGCCTGGGGAAAAGGGAGCAGAAACACCATATATTTT
NA	TRBJ1-1	TRBD1	TRBV19	CASSARQGKGNTEAFF	TGTGCCAGTAGTGCTCGACAGGGGAAAGGGAACACTGAAGCTTTCTTT
NA	TRBJ1-5	NA	TRBV11-1	CASSLTGTGAPQHF	TGTGCCAGCAGCTTAACCGGGACTGGGGCGCCCCAGCATTTT
NA	TRBJ2-7	NA	TRBV27	CATLDSSYEQYF	TGTGCCACCTTGGACTCGTCCTACGAGCAGTACTTC
NA	TRBJ1-1	NA	TRBV2	CASTSQGDTEAFF	TGTGCCAGCACTTCACAGGGCGACACTGAAGCTTTCTTT
NA	TRBJ1-2	NA	TRBV5-1	CASSLGDTRGGGYTF	TGCGCCAGCAGCTTGGGAGACACGAGGGGAGGAGGCTACACCTTC
NA	TRBJ1-4	NA	TRBV5-5	CASSSQTGTNEKLFF	TGTGCCAGCAGCTCACAGACAGGAACTAATGAAAAACTGTTTTTT
NA	TRBJ2-7	TRBD2	TRBV5-1	CASSLAASGRGEQYF	TGCGCCAGCAGCTTGGCGGCTAGCGGGAGGGGTGAGCAGTACTTC